The clone carrying this TCR beta chain has more than one count but fewer than ten. Antigen specificity is unknown. This entry belongs to a study of beta chain features in type 1 diabetes. Study results and limitations: PCR might pick shorter templates more often, in the same way for patients and controls. People with Type 1 diabetes carried modestly yet significantly shorter TCRB CDR3s in all four CD4+ subsets.

Of the isolated RNA, all was reverse transcribed, and so the sequenced material was expressed TCRB transcripts. This table comes from immunoSEQ multiplex PCR, and its TCRdb copy is limited to in-frame clones, with some not included. The sample lists more than 250,000 clones, approximately 15% occurring once. The ends lost 6 bases at V and 7 bases at J; junction bases unmatched: 3. CDR1 is SNHLY and CDR2 is FYNNEI in the germline V gene. This CDR3 is built from 12 residues. CD4+ naive, central memory, regulatory and stem cell-like memory subsets were isolated by sorting on CD45RO/CCR7/CD25/CD127/CD95/CD27.

The sequence was collected from a man aged 18 to 35 with type 1 diabetes. The chain links TRBV2 to TRBJ2-1, with 7 bases that match TRBD1. Source material: naive CD4+ T cells from blood. The CDR3 region has the DNA TGTGCCAGCAGGGGGACAGAGAATGAGCAGTTCTTC. It codes for CASRGTENEQFF.